The following is a T cell receptor beta chain sequence with its context. The target antigen is unknown. Libraries were prepared by immunoSEQ multiplex PCR; TCRdb keeps only in-frame clonotypes and omits some of them. This sample has around 46,000 clones, with roughly 86% found just once. This specimen belongs to a study of OX40 agonist ivuxolimab in advanced cancers. Study-wide points: The study found among the lowest clonal expansion in partial responders at 0.1-3.0 mg/kg. CD8+ T cells showed, on average, more clonal expansion than CD4+ cells.

The CDR3 has 15 amino acids. V was clipped by 5 bases and J by 7 bases; unmatched bases: 7. CDR1 SGHTA and CDR2 FQGNSA come from the germline V gene. Cycle 7 day 1, cycle 4 day 1, and baseline were the timepoints at which blood was sampled. This receptor was obtained from an adult with an advanced solid tumor such as melanoma, head and neck, liver or kidney cancer. This specimen was CD4+ or CD8+ T cells sorted from blood, taken in a trial of the OX40 agonist ivuxolimab. The rearrangement uses TRBV7-2 and TRBJ1-6, with TRBD1 identical over 8 bases. The CDR3 bases are TGTGCCAGCAGCCCCCGGACAGGGAACAATTCACCCCTCCACTTT. It is translated as CASSPRTGNNSPLHF.